This section outlines one TCR beta chain sequence together with its context. Its matching antigen is unknown. One entry per CDR3 protein, called by TCRdb with MiXCR from the 5' RACE reads. The table lists approximately 410,000 distinct CDR3 sequences, about 25% of them singletons, with about an eighth in the top ten. In germline, CDR1 is MGHDK, CDR2 SYGVNS. This CDR3 contains 15 residues. The V gene lost 5 bases and the J gene lost 2 bases, with 14 bases spanning the gap. The data were taken from a study of T-cell memory formation after mild COVID-19. Findings and caveats of the study: CD4+ contracting clones were mainly CM and EM; CD8+ ones, EMRA. A balance of CD4 and CD8 characterized clones contracting day 15 to 85, whereas later expanders leaned CD4+.

Source material: PBMCs or a T cell subset sorted from them (not recorded which). This receptor was taken from an adult woman who had mild COVID-19 (a few samples of this study predate the infection). Cell type and time point are not known. This chain uses TRBV25-1 with TRBJ2-3; D uncertain. Written as DNA, the CDR3 is TGTGCCAGCAGTACGATAGGTGGACCCACAGATACGCAGTATTTT. Translated: CASSTIGGPTDTQYF. The full variable domain, rest sourced from reference TRBV25-1 and TRBJ2-3, is EADIYQTPRYLVIGTGKKITLECSQTMGHDKMYWYQQDPGMELHLIHYSYGVNSTEKGDLSSESTVSRIRTEHFPLTLESARPSHTSQYLCASSTIGGPTDTQYFGPGTRLTVL.